This TCR beta chain derives from a study of T cell repertoires in cytomegalovirus infection. On the study more broadly: It was the public TCR beta signatures that indicated both CMV infection and matching HLA type.

This CDR3 spans 17 amino acids. V trimming: 5 bases; J trimming: 0 bases; junction bases outside the gene matches: 6. Looked up from germline, CDR1 is MGHRA and CDR2 is YSYEKL. In its sample, this clonotype was seen a few times. Its antigen is still unknown. From the reads, TCRdb called clonotypes with MiXCR, one entry per CDR3 protein. The table includes hundreds of thousands of distinct CDR3 sequences, around 31% detected once. General study points: Identification of carriers of CMV plus the relevant HLA was performed using cumulative public TCR beta family frequency. Within the response measured ex vivo, HLA-C-restricted CMV-specific TCR beta clonotypes were dominant.

This TCR was sampled from a human donor in good health (CMV status not recorded). Some clones in this sample may be carry-over from other donors' samples. The sequencing used cultured CD8+ T cells from PBMCs, collected from culture after CMV antigen stimulation. V is TRBV4-1 and J is TRBJ2-3; TRBD2 agrees at 12 bases. The CDR3: CASSFRLAGASTDTQYF. The CDR3 DNA reads as TGCGCCAGCAGCTTCCGACTAGCGGGGGCAAGCACAGATACGCAGTATTTT.